These 27 T cell receptor beta chains were sequenced from one sample in a study of cytomegalovirus exposure and HLA in healthy donors. This table comes from immunoSEQ multiplex PCR, and its TCRdb copy is limited to in-frame clones, with some not included. The table has around 150,000 clones, approximately 93% seen once. Material for sequencing was PBMCs. The source is a man in his late teens or twenties in good health and CMV-seronegative.

The chain is built from TRBV28 and TRBJ1-1, with D possibly matching TRBD1 (6 bases). Trimming took 7 bases from V and 1 from J, leaving 16 bases between them. The CDR3 contains 15 residues. The germline CDR1 and CDR2 sequences are MDHEN and SYDVKM. CDR3 protein: CASNSPWTANTEAFF. The CDR3 DNA is TGTGCCAGCAACTCGCCCTGGACAGCGAACACTGAAGCTTTCTTT.

The CDR3 spells CASSQVGQVAYEQYF. CDR3 nucleotide sequence: TGTGCCAGCAGCCAAGTTGGTCAGGTTGCCTACGAGCAGTACTTC. The J gene is TRBJ2-7, the V gene TRBV14; the D is unclear. Germline V gives CDR1 SGHDN, CDR2 FVKESK. The V end was cut by 1 base, the J end by 2 bases, with 12 bases between. This CDR3 comprises 15 residues. Drawing the rest from reference TRBV14 and TRBJ2-7, the complete variable domain is EAGVTQFPSHSVIEKGQTVTLRCDPISGHDNLYWYRRVMGKEIKFLLHFVKESKQDESGMPNNRFLAERTGGTYSTLKVQPAELEDSGVYFCASSQVGQVAYEQYFGPGTRLTVT.

J is TRBJ2-1 and V is TRBV11-2, with TRBD1 identical over 11 bases. Germline CDR1 reads SGHAT; CDR2 reads FQNNGV. The CDR3 is made up of 16 amino acids. Losses at the gene ends were 4 bases for V and 0 bases for J; bases not matched to a gene: 2. CDR3 DNA: TGTGCCAGCAGCTATGGGACAGGGGGCTCCTACAATGAGCAGTTCTTC. This sequence encodes CASSYGTGGSYNEQFF.

The rearrangement uses TRBV13 and TRBJ2-7, with 7 bases lining up with TRBD2. Germline V gene data show CDR1 as PRHDT and CDR2 as FYEKMQ (reference sequence). The CDR3 extends over 14 amino acids. With 3 bases clipped from V and 6 bases from J, the junction kept 8 bases outside the gene matches. DNA of the CDR3: TGTGCCAGCAGCTTGGGGAGAGGGAGGGTCGAGCAGTACTTC. This gives the protein CASSLGRGRVEQYF.

The rearrangement joins TRBV7-8 to TRBJ2-1; tentative D call: TRBD1 (7 bases). This CDR3 is built from 16 residues. Germline lookup yields CDR1 SGHVS and CDR2 FQNEAQ. The V gene lost 5 bases and the J gene lost 0 bases, with 14 bases spanning the gap. The CDR3 loop is CASSTRGDSSYNEQFF. The DNA for the CDR3 is TGTGCCAGCAGCACCAGGGGGGACAGCTCCTACAATGAGCAGTTCTTC. Combining the CDR3 with reference TRBV7-8 and TRBJ2-1 gives the whole variable domain GAGVSQSPRYKVAKRGQDVALRCDPISGHVSLFWYQQALGQGPEFLTYFQNEAQLDKSGLPSDRFFAERPEGSVSTLKIQRTQQEDSAVYLCASSTRGDSSYNEQFFGPGTRLTVL.

This chain links TRBV30 with TRBJ1-2; weak D call: TRBD1 (5 bases). Looked up from germline, CDR1 is GTSNPN and CDR2 is SVGIG (reference sequence). V lost 2 bases and J lost 6, with 10 bases in between. The CDR3 spans 12 residues. This chain's CDR3 is CAWSISGNGYTF. The CDR3 region has the DNA TGTGCCTGGAGTATTTCAGGGAATGGCTACACCTTC.

This clone was observed once. V is TRBV7-1 and J is TRBJ2-1, with D uncertain. TRBV7-1 carries the ORF label, with uncertain function. This CDR3 comprises 15 residues. V lost 4 bases to trimming and J lost 0 bases, with 10 bases between them. This CDR3 is CASSLEASSYNEQFF. CDR3 sequence (DNA): TGTGCCAGCAGCTTAGAGGCCAGCTCCTACAATGAGCAGTTCTTC.

The chain uses TRBV5-1 and TRBJ2-1; 8 bases align to TRBD1. From germline, CDR1 is SGHRS and CDR2 YFSETQ. This CDR3 is 16 amino acids long. The trim removed 5 bases at V and 2 bases at J, leaving 9 bases unmatched. The CDR3 sequence is CASRPSLDRAYNEQFF. The CDR3, as DNA: TGCGCCAGCAGGCCCTCCCTGGACAGGGCCTACAATGAGCAGTTCTTC.

V is TRBV29-1 and J is TRBJ1-1; D remains unclear. The CDR3 spans 10 residues. Per germline, CDR1 SQVTM and CDR2 ANQGSEA. Between the trimmed V and J ends, which lost 7 bases and 0 bases, there was a span of 3 bases. The CDR3 DNA sequence: TGCAGCGCCATGAACACTGAAGCTTTCTTT. Translated: CSAMNTEAFF.

The CDR3 reads CAWFRAGGANVLTF. CDR3 nucleotide sequence: TGTGCCTGGTTCCGGGCGGGAGGGGCCAACGTCCTGACTTTC. The rearrangement uses TRBV30 and TRBJ2-6; D might be TRBD2 (6 bases). The V end lost 5 bases, the J end lost 4 bases, and 12 bases lay between the germline ends. From germline, CDR1 is GTSNPN and CDR2 SVGIG (reference sequence). This CDR3 spans 14 amino acids. The complete variable domain, with remaining parts taken from reference TRBV30 and TRBJ2-6, reads SQTIHQWPATLVQPVGSPLSLECTVEGTSNPNLYWYRQAAGRGLQLLFYSVGIGQISSEVPQNLSASRPQDRQFILSSKKLLLSDSGFYLCAWFRAGGANVLTFGAGSRLTVL.

The V call is TRBV6-5, the J call TRBJ1-5; D not resolved. V was shortened by 0 bases and J by 0 bases, with 6 bases between the two germline ends. The CDR3 runs 15 residues. Looked up from germline, CDR1 is MNHEY and CDR2 is SVGAGI. The CDR3, as DNA: TGTGCCAGCAGTTACTCCGAGAATAGCAATCAGCCCCAGCATTTT. Amino acids: CASSYSENSNQPQHF.

Comment on this clone: One junction end disagrees with the germline gene, perhaps due to a read error. V is TRBV19 and J is TRBJ1-4; D not resolved. The length of the CDR3 is 16 residues. The V gene's germline CDR1 is LNHDA and CDR2 SQIVND (reference sequence). This CDR3 is CASSIAAGDLNEKLFF. CDR3 nucleotides: TGTGCCAGTAGCATAGCAGCCGGAGATCTTAATGAAAAACTGTTTTTT.

The chain uses TRBV7-2 and TRBJ2-1; TRBD2 is a possible D gene (6 bases). Trimming took 0 bases from V and 7 from J, leaving 13 bases between them. The CDR3 extends over 15 amino acids. Germline V gene data show CDR1 as SGHTA and CDR2 as FQGNSA. The CDR3 DNA is TGTGCCAGCAGCTTAGCCTTCCGGGACTTTAATGAGCAGTTCTTC. This translates into CASSLAFRDFNEQFF.

The V and J genes are TRBV6-1 and TRBJ2-7, with D possibly TRBD1 on 5 matching bases. The germline V gene encodes CDR1 MNHNS and CDR2 SASEGT. Deletions cut 0 bases from V and 3 bases from J, with 9 bases between. CDR3 length: 14 residues. CDR3 sequence reads: CASSEAGQIYEQYF. In nucleotides, the CDR3 is TGTGCCAGCAGTGAAGCTGGACAAATCTACGAGCAGTACTTC.

The chain combines TRBV29-1 with TRBJ1-4, with 9 bases lining up with TRBD1. The CDR3 totals 13 residues. The V gene's germline CDR1 is SQVTM and CDR2 ANQGSEA. V was clipped by 6 bases and J by 7 bases; unmatched bases: 6. DNA for the CDR3: TGCAGCGTGGTACAGGGGGCGGTTGAAAAACTGTTTTTT. It yields the protein CSVVQGAVEKLFF.

The chain is built from TRBV4-3 and TRBJ2-5; perhaps TRBD2 as D (5 bases). CDR1 is LGHNA and CDR2 is YSLEER in the germline V gene. V lost 0 bases and J 5 bases, leaving 13 bases between the germline ends. This CDR3 has 15 amino acids. CDR3 amino acids: CASSQDLRGGETQYF. The CDR3 bases are TGCGCCAGCAGCCAAGATCTTCGGGGTGGGGAGACCCAGTACTTC.

This chain connects TRBV5-5 to TRBJ1-2; D gene ambiguous. Germline V gene lookup returns CDR1 SGHKS and CDR2 YYEKEE (reference sequence). The CDR3 covers 14 residues. The V end was cut by 2 bases, the J end by 2 bases, with 10 bases between. The CDR3 nucleotides read TGTGCCAGCAGCTTCCCGGTGAGGAACTATGGCTACACCTTC. It encodes CASSFPVRNYGYTF.

This clone was counted a single time. The chain links TRBV11-3 to TRBJ1-3, with 8 bases lining up with TRBD1. The ends lost 5 bases at V and 4 bases at J; junction bases unmatched: 10. Germline V gene lookup returns CDR1 SGHNT and CDR2 YENEEA. The length of the CDR3 is 16 residues. CDR3 residues: CASSHRTGKWGNTIYF. The CDR3 DNA sequence: TGTGCCAGCAGCCACCGGACAGGGAAATGGGGAAACACCATATATTTT.

The J gene is TRBJ1-5, the V gene TRBV6-1; D is unclear. V lost 1 base to trimming and J lost 7 bases, with 8 bases between them. The CDR3 consists of 13 residues. CDR1 and CDR2 (germline): MNHNS, SASEGT. CDR3 sequence (DNA): TGTGCCAGCAGTGAAGGAGGAGGCCAGCCCCAGCATTTT. Amino acids: CASSEGGGQPQHF.

CDR3 residues: CASSLMRGGGTDTQYF. CDR3 in DNA: TGTGCCAGTAGCCTCATGAGGGGGGGTGGGACAGATACGCAGTATTTT. The V and J genes are TRBV19 and TRBJ2-3; D is perhaps TRBD2 (7 bases). This CDR3 is 16 amino acids long. V was cut by 6 bases and J by 3 bases, with 19 bases left in between. Germline V gives CDR1 LNHDA, CDR2 SQIVND (reference sequence).

This chain uses TRBV7-9 with TRBJ1-1; D is perhaps TRBD1 (5 bases). This CDR3 spans 15 amino acids. CDR1 is SEHNR, CDR2 FQNEAQ, per germline (reference sequence). Trimming took off 5 bases at V and 7 bases at J, with 20 bases between the two ends. CDR3 amino acids: CASSTRATWGGEAFF. The CDR3 nucleotides are TGTGCCAGCAGCACCCGGGCGACATGGGGCGGTGAAGCTTTCTTT.

This clone occurred once. This chain connects TRBV9 to TRBJ2-7; maybe TRBD1 (5 bases). This CDR3 region has 14 residues. V was shortened by 0 bases and J by 4 bases, with 11 bases between the two germline ends. Germline V gives CDR1 SGDLS, CDR2 YYNGEE. The CDR3 reads CASSVEGRDYEQYF. DNA for the CDR3: TGTGCCAGCAGCGTAGAAGGCAGGGATTACGAGCAGTACTTC. Full variable domain (remainder filled in from reference TRBV9 and TRBJ2-7): DSGVTQTPKHLITATGQRVTLRCSPRSGDLSVYWYQQSLDQGLQFLIQYYNGEERAKGNILERFSAQQFPDLHSELNLSSLELGDSALYFCASSVEGRDYEQYFGPGTRLTVT.

The rearrangement links TRBV5-4 to TRBJ2-3; D possibly corresponds to TRBD2 (5 bases). Germline-derived CDR1 and CDR2 are SGHNT and YYREEE (reference sequence). The V gene lost 4 bases and the J gene lost 6 bases, with 18 bases spanning the gap. The CDR3 runs 15 residues. The CDR3 spells CASSPTTRFLDTQYF. In DNA, the CDR3 is TGTGCCAGCAGCCCGACCACTAGATTTTTGGATACGCAGTATTTT.

The chain employs TRBV10-3 and TRBJ1-3; a weak D match, TRBD1 (5 bases). The CDR3 totals 17 residues. Germline CDR1 is ENHRY and CDR2 is SYGVKD. V lost 11 bases and J 0 bases, leaving 23 bases between the germline ends. CDR3 sequence (DNA): TGTGCCGCCTGGGGGGACGGGACGGGAGACTCTGGAAACACCATATATTTT. It specifies CAAWGDGTGDSGNTIYF.

The chain's CDR3 is CASRDPGLQGYEQYF. The CDR3 nucleotides read TGTGCCAGCAGGGACCCGGGTCTCCAGGGGTACGAGCAGTACTTC. The J gene is TRBJ2-7, the V gene TRBV9; D perhaps matches TRBD1 (6 bases). The CDR3 runs 15 residues. The germline V gene encodes CDR1 SGDLS and CDR2 YYNGEE. Trimming pared 5 bases from V and 4 bases from J, leaving 19 bases between.

This chain links TRBV7-6 with TRBJ2-3, with a tentative D call TRBD2 (5 bases). V was cut by 3 bases and J by 4 bases, with 8 bases left in between. CDR1 is SGHVS, CDR2 FNYEAQ, per germline. The CDR3 is made up of 13 amino acids. DNA for the CDR3: TGTGCCAGCAGCTTTGGAGGTGCAGATACGCAGTATTTT. Amino acids: CASSFGGADTQYF.

The genes are TRBV10-3 and TRBJ2-1; TRBD2 matches at 16 bases. Germline V gene data show CDR1 as ENHRY and CDR2 as SYGVKD. The CDR3 loop spans 16 amino acids. V lost 3 bases, J lost 7 bases, and 3 bases stayed unmatched. This CDR3 reads CAISDPGLAGGNEQFF. The CDR3 DNA reads TGTGCCATCAGTGACCCGGGACTAGCGGGGGGGAATGAGCAGTTCTTC.